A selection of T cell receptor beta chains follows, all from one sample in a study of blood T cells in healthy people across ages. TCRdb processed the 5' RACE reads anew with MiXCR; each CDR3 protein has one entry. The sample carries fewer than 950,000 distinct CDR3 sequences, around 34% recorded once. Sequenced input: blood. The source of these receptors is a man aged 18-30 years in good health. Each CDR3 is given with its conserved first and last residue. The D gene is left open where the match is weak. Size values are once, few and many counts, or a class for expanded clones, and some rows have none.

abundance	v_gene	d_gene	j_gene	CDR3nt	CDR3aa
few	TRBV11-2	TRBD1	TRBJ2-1	TGTGCCAGCAGCCAGGGACAGGGTGGGTACAATGAGCAGTTCTTC	CASSQGQGGYNEQFF
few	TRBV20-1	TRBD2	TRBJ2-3	TGCAGTGCCGCGTCGCGACTAGCGGGGGATCTATTGACAGATACGCAGTATTTT	CSAASRLAGDLLTDTQYF
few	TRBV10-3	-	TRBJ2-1	TGTGCCATCAAGCGGACAGATTCCTACAATGAGCAGTTCTTC	CAIKRTDSYNEQFF
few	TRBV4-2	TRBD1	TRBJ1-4	TGTGCCAGCAGCGGGGGGCAGGGGGTAGAAGAAAAACTGTTTTTT	CASSGGQGVEEKLFF
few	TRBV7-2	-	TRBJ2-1	TGTGCCAGCAGCTTAGTAAGAGGGGAGGGGGACAATGAGCAGTTCTTC	CASSLVRGEGDNEQFF
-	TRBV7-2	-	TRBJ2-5	TGTGCCAGCAGCCCCTTGACCCCGGTGGCGACCCAGTACTTC	CASSPLTPVATQYF
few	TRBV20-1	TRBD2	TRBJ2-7	TGCAGTGCTAGGGGGGGACTAGCCGAGCATCCTGAGCAGTACTTC	CSARGGLAEHPEQYF
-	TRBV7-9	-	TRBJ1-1	TGTGCCAGCAGCCCCTTCCGGGAGAACACTGAAGCTTTCTTT	CASSPFRENTEAFF
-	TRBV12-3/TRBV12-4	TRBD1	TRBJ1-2	TGTGCCAGCAGTCCCAATCAGGGGGATCAGGGGGACTATGGCTACACCTTC	CASSPNQGDQGDYGYTF
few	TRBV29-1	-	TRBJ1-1	TGCAGCGTTGTCCTTACCACTGAAGCTTTCTTT	CSVVLTTEAFF
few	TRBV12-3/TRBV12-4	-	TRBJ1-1	TGTGCCAGCAGCCCGGGACCGTTTGAAGCTTTCTTT	CASSPGPFEAFF
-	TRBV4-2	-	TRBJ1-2	TGTGCCAGCAGCCAAGATTGGGATTCGGATGGCTACACCTTC	CASSQDWDSDGYTF
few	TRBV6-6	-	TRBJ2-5	TGTGCCAGCAGTTACTCCCAGGGCTGGGAGACCCAGTACTTC	CASSYSQGWETQYF
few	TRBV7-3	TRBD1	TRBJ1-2	TGTGCCAGCAGCTTCGACGGGACAGGGGGCCAGAGGGGCTACACCTTC	CASSFDGTGGQRGYTF
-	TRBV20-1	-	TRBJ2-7	TGCAGTGCCCCTGATTCCGGGACAACAACCTACGAGCAGTACTTC	CSAPDSGTTTYEQYF
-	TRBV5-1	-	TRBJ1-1	TGCGCCAGCAGCACCGGTACTTGGCGGAGGGCCCTGAACACTGAAGCTTTCTTT	CASSTGTWRRALNTEAFF
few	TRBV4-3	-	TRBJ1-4	TGCGCCAGCAGCCAAGATTACTCGACCGGAGAAAAACTGTTTTTT	CASSQDYSTGEKLFF
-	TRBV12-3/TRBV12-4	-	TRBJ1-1	TGTGCCAGCAGTTTATTGGGGACCACTGAAGCTTTCTTT	CASSLLGTTEAFF
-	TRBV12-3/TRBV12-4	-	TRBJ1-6	TGTGCCAGCACCGGCAGAGGCTCCTATAATTCACCCCTCCACTTT	CASTGRGSYNSPLHF
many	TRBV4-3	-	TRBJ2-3	TGCGCCAGCAGCCAAGGAGGCGGGGACACAGATACGCAGTATTTT	CASSQGGGDTDTQYF
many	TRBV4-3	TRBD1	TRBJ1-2	TGCGCCAGCAGCCAAGATAGGGGACAGGGTGGCTATGGCTACACCTTC	CASSQDRGQGGYGYTF
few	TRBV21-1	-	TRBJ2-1	TGTGCCAGCAGCAAACGAATAACAAATGAGCAGTTCTTC	CASSKRITNEQFF
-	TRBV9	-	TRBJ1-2	TGTGCCAGCAGCGTTGGGACTGCCGTTAACTATGGCTACACCTTC	CASSVGTAVNYGYTF
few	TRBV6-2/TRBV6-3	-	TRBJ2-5	TGTGCCAGCAGTTACCGCCAGAGCCTGGGAGAGACCCAGTACTTC	CASSYRQSLGETQYF
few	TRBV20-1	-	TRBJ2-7	TGCAGTGTACGGCTGAGCGGTTACAATGAGCAGTACTTC	CSVRLSGYNEQYF
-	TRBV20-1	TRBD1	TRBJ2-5	TGCAGTGCTAGAGATCTCGCAGGGGGCCTGGAGACCCAGTACTTC	CSARDLAGGLETQYF
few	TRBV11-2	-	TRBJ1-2	TGTGCCAGCAGCCTTAAAAACCATGGCTACACCTTC	CASSLKNHGYTF
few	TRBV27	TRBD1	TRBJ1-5	TGTGCCAGCAGTTACGCGACAGGGATGGGTCAGCCCCAGCATTTT	CASSYATGMGQPQHF
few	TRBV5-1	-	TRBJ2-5	TGCGCCAGCAGCCTGGACTACCGTGGGACCCAGTACTTC	CASSLDYRGTQYF
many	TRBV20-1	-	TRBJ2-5	TGCAGTGCTACTCCGAGGGGGGGACAAGAGACCCAGTACTTC	CSATPRGGQETQYF
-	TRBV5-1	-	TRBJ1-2	TGCGCCAGCAGGCCCGAGGGGGGCGCAAACTATGGCTACACCTTC	CASRPEGGANYGYTF
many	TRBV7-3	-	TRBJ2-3	TGTGCCAGCAGCTCTCAAGGGGGGGGAGATACGCAGTATTTT	CASSSQGGGDTQYF
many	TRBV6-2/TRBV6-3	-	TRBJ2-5	TGTGCCAGCAGTTACCGGCAGGGAGAGACCCAGTACTTC	CASSYRQGETQYF
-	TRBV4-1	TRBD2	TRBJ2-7	TGCGCCAGCAGCCATGACCCTAGCGGCTCCTACGAGCAGTACTTC	CASSHDPSGSYEQYF
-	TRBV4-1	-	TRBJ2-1	TGCGCCAGCAGCCACCCAGGGGTTACCAACAATGAGCAGTTCTTC	CASSHPGVTNNEQFF
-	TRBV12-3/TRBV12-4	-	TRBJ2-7	TGTGCCAGCAGTTCCCCCGGCGAGAGCTCCTACAATGAGCAGTACTTC	CASSSPGESSYNEQYF
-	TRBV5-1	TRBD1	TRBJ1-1	TGCGCCAGCAGCTGGGGTACAGGGGAGACTGAAGCTTTCTTT	CASSWGTGETEAFF
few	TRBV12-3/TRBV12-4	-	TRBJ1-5	TGTGCCAGCAGTTTTCAGTCGACGCAGCCCCAGCATTTT	CASSFQSTQPQHF
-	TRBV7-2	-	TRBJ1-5	TGTGCCAGCAGTACCTCATGGGGGAGCAATCAGCCCCAGCATTTT	CASSTSWGSNQPQHF
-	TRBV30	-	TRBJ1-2	TGTGCCTGGAGTGTATCCCCGAATGGCTACACCTTC	CAWSVSPNGYTF
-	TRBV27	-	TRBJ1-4	TGTGCCAGCAGTTTGGGCCGGGGGCCTGAAATACTGTTTTTT	CASSLGRGPEILFF
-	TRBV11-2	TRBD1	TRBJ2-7	TGTGCCAGCAGCTTAGCCCGGGACAGGTACGATCACAAGTACGAGCAGTACTTC	CASSLARDRYDHKYEQYF